These 14 T cell receptor beta chains came from one sample sequenced in a study of OX40 agonist ivuxolimab in advanced cancers. The assay was immunoSEQ multiplex PCR, and TCRdb's table has in-frame clones only and misses some. The sample lists some 11,000 clones; roughly 76% were seen once. The sequencing here drew on CD4+ or CD8+ T cells sorted from blood, taken in a trial of the OX40 agonist ivuxolimab. These receptor sequences come from an adult with an advanced solid tumor such as melanoma, head and neck, liver or kidney cancer.

The V gene is TRBV5-1, the J gene TRBJ1-4; D ambiguous. V was clipped by 0 bases and J by 0 bases, with 9 bases between them. The CDR3 runs to 16 residues. Germline V lookup: CDR1 SGHRS, CDR2 YFSETQ. DNA of the CDR3: TGCGCCAGCAGCTTGGGGGAGAGATCAACTAATGAAAAACTGTTTTTT. This sequence encodes CASSLGERSTNEKLFF.

This clone was observed a few times. The V call is TRBV7-9, the J call TRBJ1-1; D call uncertain. The germline CDR1 and CDR2 sequences are SEHNR and FQNEAQ (reference sequence). The germline V and J ends were trimmed by 2 bases and 2 bases, with 6 bases remaining between them. The CDR3 has 13 residues. CDR3 in amino acids: CASSLTGNTEAFF. The CDR3 DNA is TGTGCCAGCAGCTTAACCGGAAACACTGAAGCTTTCTTT.

The chain carries TRBV27 and TRBJ2-3, with D possibly being TRBD2 (7 bases). Deletions cut 7 bases from V and 0 bases from J, with 17 bases between. The CDR3 has 16 residues. From germline, CDR1 is MNHEY and CDR2 SMNVEV (reference sequence). CDR3 bases: TGTGCCAGCAACGGGGGGCACCGAGGTAGCACAGATACGCAGTATTTT. Amino acid sequence: CASNGGHRGSTDTQYF.

This rearrangement joins TRBV11-2 to TRBJ2-7; D may be TRBD1 (6 bases). Trimming removed 5 bases from V and 1 base from J, with 15 bases in between. From germline, CDR1 is SGHAT and CDR2 FQNNGV. This CDR3 comprises 15 residues. In DNA form, the CDR3 reads TGTGCCAGCAGCGTGGACAGATATACATCCTACGAGCAGTACTTC. Translating it yields CASSVDRYTSYEQYF.

V and J are TRBV5-1 and TRBJ2-7; 12 nucleotides agree with TRBD2. Germline CDR1 is SGHRS and CDR2 is YFSETQ. V shed 0 bases, J shed 2 bases, and the junction held 0 bases outside the gene matches. CDR3 length equals 15 residues. CDR3 DNA: TGCGCCAGCAGCTTGGGACTAGCGGGAGCCTACGAGCAGTACTTC. Its protein is CASSLGLAGAYEQYF. Filled out from reference TRBV5-1 and TRBJ2-7, the complete variable domain reads KAGVTQTPRYLIKTRGQQVTLSCSPISGHRSVSWYQQTPGQGLQFLFEYFSETQRNKGNFPGRFSGRQFSNSRSEMNVSTLELGDSALYLCASSLGLAGAYEQYFGPGTRLTVT.

The rearrangement uses TRBV7-3 and TRBJ2-2, with D tentatively TRBD2 (5 bases). The CDR3 length is 16 residues. Trimming stripped 8 bases from V and 7 bases from J, with 23 bases between. Germline lookup yields CDR1 SGHTA and CDR2 FQGTGA. The CDR3 spells CASHRGKLEKSGELFF. The DNA of the CDR3 is TGTGCCAGCCACAGAGGAAAACTAGAGAAAAGCGGGGAGCTGTTTTTT.

This clone has only one observation. The chain has TRBV5-1 and TRBJ2-1, with D possibly being TRBD2 (5 bases). The V end was cut by 0 bases, the J end by 8 bases, with 18 bases between. This CDR3 is 16 amino acids long. Germline-derived CDR1 and CDR2 are SGHRS and YFSETQ. The CDR3, as DNA: TGCGCCAGCAGCTTGGGACCCAGGCTCTTGGAGGATGAGCAGTTCTTC. Its protein is CASSLGPRLLEDEQFF.

The chain uses TRBV7-6 and TRBJ1-2; D gene uncertain. The germline V gene has CDR1 SGHVS and CDR2 FNYEAQ. The CDR3 consists of 14 residues. V dropped 1 base and J dropped 4 bases, with 10 bases sitting between them. The CDR3 reads CASSLEPGSYGYTF. The DNA of the CDR3 is TGTGCCAGCAGCTTAGAACCGGGCAGCTATGGCTACACCTTC.

This sequence joins TRBV12-5 and TRBJ2-5, with TRBD2 matching 8 bases. Losses at the gene ends were 6 bases for V and 2 bases for J; bases not matched to a gene: 8. CDR1 LGHNT and CDR2 FRNRAP come from the germline V gene. The CDR3 has 15 amino acids. CDR3 nucleotides: TGTGCTAGTGGCCTAGGGACTAGTTATCAAGAGACCCAGTACTTC. Protein sequence: CASGLGTSYQETQYF.

The rearrangement links TRBV11-3 to TRBJ2-2; D assignment may be TRBD1 or TRBD2 (6 bases each). In germline, CDR1 is SGHNT, CDR2 YENEEA. The CDR3 consists of 15 residues. V lost 5 bases and J lost 4, with 14 bases in between. CDR3 region: CASSRGQVTTGELFF. CDR3 nucleotides: TGTGCCAGCAGCCGGGGGCAGGTGACCACCGGGGAGCTGTTTTTT.

This chain links TRBV19 with TRBJ2-1; 8 nucleotides align to TRBD2. The trim removed 4 bases at V and 1 base at J, leaving 3 bases unmatched. The CDR3 spans 15 residues. Germline V gene sequence: CDR1 LNHDA, CDR2 SQIVND (reference sequence). The chain's CDR3 is CASSTTSGSYNEQFF. For the CDR3, the DNA is TGTGCCAGTAGTACAACTAGCGGATCCTACAATGAGCAGTTCTTC. Filled out from reference TRBV19 and TRBJ2-1, the complete variable domain reads DGGITQSPKYLFRKEGQNVTLSCEQNLNHDAMYWYRQDPGQGLRLIYYSQIVNDFQKGDIAEGYSVSREKKESFPLTVTSAQKNPTAFYLCASSTTSGSYNEQFFGPGTRLTVL.

The rearrangement joins TRBV5-1 to TRBJ1-1; D unclear. This CDR3 is built from 12 residues. CDR1 and CDR2 from the germline V gene are SGHRS and YFSETQ. Trimming cost V 0 bases and J 5 bases, with 5 bases left between them. In DNA, the CDR3 is TGCGCCAGCAGCTTGGGGGATACTGAAGCTTTCTTT. Translation: CASSLGDTEAFF.

This clone was found a few times. The rearrangement joins TRBV4-3 to TRBJ1-2; 8 bases agree with TRBD1. Germline V gene sequence: CDR1 LGHNA, CDR2 YSLEER. The CDR3 consists of 16 residues. V lost 0 bases to trimming and J lost 2 bases; unmatched junction nucleotides: 5. The CDR3: CASSQDGTGVNYGYTF. DNA of the CDR3: TGCGCCAGCAGCCAAGACGGGACAGGAGTAAACTATGGCTACACCTTC.

The rearrangement links TRBV30 to TRBJ1-4, with no clear D. Germline values: CDR1 GTSNPN, CDR2 SVGIG (reference sequence). V shed 1 base and J shed 3 bases, with 3 bases lying between them. This CDR3 is built from 12 residues. This CDR3 is CAWSDSNEKLFF. The CDR3 coding sequence is TGTGCCTGGAGTGATTCTAATGAAAAACTGTTTTTT.